This T cell receptor (beta chain) is from a study of shared clonotypes between healthy human individuals. The protocol was immunoSEQ multiplex PCR, while the TCRdb copy is restricted to in-frame clones and leaves out a portion. The sample records approximately 1,000,000 clones, around 78% being singletons. Germline V gives CDR1 SGHNT, CDR2 YYREEE (reference sequence). CDR3 length: 16 residues. J lost 3 bases, V lost 1 base, and 6 bases had no gene match. The J gene is TRBJ2-3, the V gene TRBV5-4; 9 bases line up with TRBD1. The TCR comes from a man aged 18 to 35 in good health. Some clones in this sample may be carry-over from other donors' samples. Sequencing input: memory CD4+ T cells from PBMCs. Regarding subset: CD45RA-negative fraction. The CDR3 loop is CASSLYVTGGTDTQYF. CDR3 DNA: TGTGCCAGCAGCTTGTATGTGACAGGGGGGACAGATACGCAGTATTTT.